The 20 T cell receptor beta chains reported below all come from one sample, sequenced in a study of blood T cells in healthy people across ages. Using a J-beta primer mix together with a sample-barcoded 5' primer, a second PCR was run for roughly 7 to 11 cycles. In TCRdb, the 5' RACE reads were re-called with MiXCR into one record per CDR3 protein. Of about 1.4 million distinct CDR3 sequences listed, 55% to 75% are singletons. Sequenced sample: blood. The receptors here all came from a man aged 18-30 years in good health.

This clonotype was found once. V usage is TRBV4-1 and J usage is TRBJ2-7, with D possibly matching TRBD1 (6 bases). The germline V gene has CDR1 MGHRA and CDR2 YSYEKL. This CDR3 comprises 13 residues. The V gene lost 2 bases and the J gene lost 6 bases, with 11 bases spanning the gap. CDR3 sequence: CASSQLTGAEQYF. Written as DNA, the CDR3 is TGCGCCAGCAGCCAACTGACAGGAGCCGAGCAGTACTTC.

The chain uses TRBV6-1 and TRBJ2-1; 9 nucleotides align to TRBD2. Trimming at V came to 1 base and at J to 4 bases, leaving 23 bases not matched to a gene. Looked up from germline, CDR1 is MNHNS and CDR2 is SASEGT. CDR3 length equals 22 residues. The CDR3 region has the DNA TGTGCCAGCAGTGAAGTGGTTAGCGGGAGAGTTACCCAAAACCGTCCTTACAATGAGCAGTTCTTC. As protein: CASSEVVSGRVTQNRPYNEQFF.

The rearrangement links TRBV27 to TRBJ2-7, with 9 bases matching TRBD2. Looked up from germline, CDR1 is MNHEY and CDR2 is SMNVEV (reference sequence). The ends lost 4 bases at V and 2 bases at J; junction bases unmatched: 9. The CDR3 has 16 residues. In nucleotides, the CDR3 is TGTGCCAGCAGTTCCTCGACTAGCGGCCTGACCTACGAGCAGTACTTC. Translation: CASSSSTSGLTYEQYF.

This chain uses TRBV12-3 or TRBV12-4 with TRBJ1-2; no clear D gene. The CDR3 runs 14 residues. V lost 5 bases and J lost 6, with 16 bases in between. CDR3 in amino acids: CASSAQPISNGYTF. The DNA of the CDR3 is TGTGCCAGCAGTGCCCAGCCGATTTCCAATGGCTACACCTTC.

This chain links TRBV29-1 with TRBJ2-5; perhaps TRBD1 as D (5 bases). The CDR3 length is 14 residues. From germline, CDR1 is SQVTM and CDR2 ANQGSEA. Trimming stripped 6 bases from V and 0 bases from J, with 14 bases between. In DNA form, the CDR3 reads TGCAGCGTGACGCAGGGCTGGTACCAAGAGACCCAGTACTTC. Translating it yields CSVTQGWYQETQYF.

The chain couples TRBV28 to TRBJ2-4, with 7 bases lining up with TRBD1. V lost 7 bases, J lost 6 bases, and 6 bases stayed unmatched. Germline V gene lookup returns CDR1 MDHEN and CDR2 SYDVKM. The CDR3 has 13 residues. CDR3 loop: CASTLTGLNIQYF. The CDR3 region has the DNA TGTGCCAGCACCCTGACAGGGCTAAACATTCAGTACTTC. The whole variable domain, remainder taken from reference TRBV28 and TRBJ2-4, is DVKVTQSSRYLVKRTGEKVFLECVQDMDHENMFWYRQDPGLGLRLIYFSYDVKMKEKGDIPEGYSVSREKKERFSLILESASTNQTSMYLCASTLTGLNIQYFGAGTRLSVL.

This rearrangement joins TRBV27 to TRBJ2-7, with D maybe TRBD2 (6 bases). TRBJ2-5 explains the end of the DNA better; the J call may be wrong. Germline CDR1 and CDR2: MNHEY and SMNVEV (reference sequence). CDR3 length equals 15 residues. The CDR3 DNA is TGTGCCAGCAGTTCCCTAGCGTGGGTCAGGGAGACCCAGTACTTC. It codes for CASSSLAWVRETQYF.

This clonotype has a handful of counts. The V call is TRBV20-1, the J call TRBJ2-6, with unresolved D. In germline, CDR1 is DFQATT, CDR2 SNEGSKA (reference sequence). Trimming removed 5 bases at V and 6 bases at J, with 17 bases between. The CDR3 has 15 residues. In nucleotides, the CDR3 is TGCAGTGCTCACCACGGGTGGAATATGGCCAACGTCCTGACTTTC. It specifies CSAHHGWNMANVLTF.

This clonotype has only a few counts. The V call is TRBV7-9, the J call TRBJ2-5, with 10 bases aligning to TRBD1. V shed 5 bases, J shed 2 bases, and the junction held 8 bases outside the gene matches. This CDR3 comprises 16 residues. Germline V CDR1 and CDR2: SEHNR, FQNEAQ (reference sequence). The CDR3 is CASSQRTGGYQETQYF. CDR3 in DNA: TGTGCCAGCAGCCAGAGGACAGGGGGTTATCAAGAGACCCAGTACTTC.

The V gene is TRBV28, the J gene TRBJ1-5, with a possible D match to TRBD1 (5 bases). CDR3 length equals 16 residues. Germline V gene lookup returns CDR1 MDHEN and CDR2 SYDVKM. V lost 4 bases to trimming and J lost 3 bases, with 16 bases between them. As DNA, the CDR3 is TGTGCCAGCAGTTCCCCCCGGGGGGAGTTCAATCAGCCCCAGCATTTT. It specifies CASSSPRGEFNQPQHF.

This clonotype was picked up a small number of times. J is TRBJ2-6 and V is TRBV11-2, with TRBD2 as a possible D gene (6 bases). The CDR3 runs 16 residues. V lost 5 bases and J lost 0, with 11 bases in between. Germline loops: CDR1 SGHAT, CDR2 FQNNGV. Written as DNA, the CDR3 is TGTGCCAGCAGCGGCATCGGGAGCTCTGGGGCCAACGTCCTGACTTTC. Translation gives CASSGIGSSGANVLTF.

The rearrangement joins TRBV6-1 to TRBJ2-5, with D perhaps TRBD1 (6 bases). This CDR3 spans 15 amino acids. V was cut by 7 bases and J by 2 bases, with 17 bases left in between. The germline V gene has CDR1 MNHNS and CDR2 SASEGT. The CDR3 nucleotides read TGTGCCAGCACCTTAGGGGGAGCCTATCAAGAGACCCAGTACTTC. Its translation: CASTLGGAYQETQYF.

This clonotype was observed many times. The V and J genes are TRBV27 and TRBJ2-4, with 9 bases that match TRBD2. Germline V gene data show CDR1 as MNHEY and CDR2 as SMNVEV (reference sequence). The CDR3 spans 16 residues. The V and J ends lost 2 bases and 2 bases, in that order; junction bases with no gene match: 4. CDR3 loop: CASSLSSGSTKNIQYF. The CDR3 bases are TGTGCCAGCAGTTTAAGTAGCGGGAGTACCAAAAACATTCAGTACTTC.

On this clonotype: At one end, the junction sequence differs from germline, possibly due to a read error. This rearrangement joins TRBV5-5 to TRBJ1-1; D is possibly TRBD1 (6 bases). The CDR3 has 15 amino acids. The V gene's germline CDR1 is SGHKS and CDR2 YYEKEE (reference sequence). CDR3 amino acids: CVSSGEDRLETEAFF. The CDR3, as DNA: TGTGTCAGCAGCGGAGAGGACAGACTAGAGACTGAAGCTTTCTTT. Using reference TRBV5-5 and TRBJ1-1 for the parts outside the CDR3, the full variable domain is DAGVTQSPTHLIKTRGQQVTLRCSPISGHKSVSWYQQVLGQGPQFIFQYYEKEERGRGNFPDRFSARQFPNYSSELNVNALLLGDSALYLCVSSGEDRLETEAFFGQGTRLTVV.

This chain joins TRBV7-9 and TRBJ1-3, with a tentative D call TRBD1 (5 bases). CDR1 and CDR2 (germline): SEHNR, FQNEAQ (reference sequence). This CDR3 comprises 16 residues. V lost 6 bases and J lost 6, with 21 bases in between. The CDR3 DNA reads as TGTGCCAGCAGACACTACCCCAACAGGAGGTTAAACACCATATATTTT. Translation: CASRHYPNRRLNTIYF.

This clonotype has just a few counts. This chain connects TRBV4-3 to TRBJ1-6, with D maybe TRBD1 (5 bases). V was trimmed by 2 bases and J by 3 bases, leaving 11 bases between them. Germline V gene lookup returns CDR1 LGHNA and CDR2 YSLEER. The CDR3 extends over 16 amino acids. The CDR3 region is CASSQSYRGYNSPLHF. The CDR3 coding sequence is TGCGCCAGCAGCCAATCGTATAGGGGCTATAATTCACCCCTCCACTTT.

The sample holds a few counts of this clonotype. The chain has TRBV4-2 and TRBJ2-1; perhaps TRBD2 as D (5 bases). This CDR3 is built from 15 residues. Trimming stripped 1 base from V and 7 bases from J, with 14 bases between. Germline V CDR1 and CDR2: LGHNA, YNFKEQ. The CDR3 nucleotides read TGTGCCAGCAGCCAAGCCGGGATCCTCAGGAATGAGCAGTTCTTC. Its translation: CASSQAGILRNEQFF.

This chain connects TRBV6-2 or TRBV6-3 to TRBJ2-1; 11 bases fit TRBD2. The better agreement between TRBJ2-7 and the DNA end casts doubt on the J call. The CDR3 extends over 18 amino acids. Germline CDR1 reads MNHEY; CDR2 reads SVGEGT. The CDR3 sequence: CASSFLLTSGASYNEQYF. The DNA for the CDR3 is TGTGCCAGCAGTTTCTTATTGACTAGCGGGGCCAGCTACAATGAGCAGTACTTC.

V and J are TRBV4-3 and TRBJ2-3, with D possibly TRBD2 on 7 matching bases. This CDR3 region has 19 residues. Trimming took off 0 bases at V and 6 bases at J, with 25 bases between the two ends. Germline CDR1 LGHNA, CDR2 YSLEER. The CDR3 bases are TGCGCCAGCAGCCAAGATCTTCCGCGGGGGCGATCATATTTCGATACGCAGTATTTT. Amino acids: CASSQDLPRGRSYFDTQYF.

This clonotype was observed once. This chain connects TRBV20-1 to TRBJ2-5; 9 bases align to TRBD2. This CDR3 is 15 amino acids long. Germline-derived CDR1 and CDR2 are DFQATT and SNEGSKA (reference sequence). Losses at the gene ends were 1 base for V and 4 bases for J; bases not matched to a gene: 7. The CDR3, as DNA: TGCAGTGCTAGAGCGGTGTTAGCGGGAGTAGAGACCCAGTACTTC. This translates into CSARAVLAGVETQYF.